Each of the 27 T cell receptor beta chains below was sequenced from the same sample in a study of cytomegalovirus exposure and HLA in healthy donors. The PCR used 60 Vbeta and 13 Jbeta primers. Sequenced by immunoSEQ multiplex PCR; TCRdb stores in-frame clones only, minus some. The repertoire holds under 200,000 clones, roughly 80% seen once, with 0.5% in the top ten. What was sequenced was PBMCs. These receptors originate from a woman between 50 and 59 years old in good health and CMV-seronegative.

The V and J genes are TRBV15 and TRBJ1-1, with 7 nucleotides matching TRBD1. The CDR3 spans 14 residues. Germline assignment: CDR1 LNHNV and CDR2 YYDKDF (reference sequence). J lost 1 base, V lost 5 bases, and 4 bases had no gene match. In DNA, the CDR3 is TGTGCCACCAGCGTCGACAGGGAGAACACTGAAGCTTTCTTT. Its translation: CATSVDRENTEAFF.

V and J are TRBV28 and TRBJ2-3, with 12 nucleotides matching TRBD2. The length of the CDR3 is 14 residues. CDR1 and CDR2 (germline): MDHEN, SYDVKM. The V gene end was trimmed by 11 bases and the J gene end by 0 bases; junction bases not matched to a gene: 3. DNA of the CDR3: TGTGCCGGGGGGACTAGCGGGAGCACAGATACGCAGTATTTT. Translation: CAGGTSGSTDTQYF.

V and J are TRBV5-5 and TRBJ1-2, with D possibly being TRBD1 (5 bases). CDR3 length: 14 residues. Germline V lookup: CDR1 SGHKS, CDR2 YYEKEE (reference sequence). Trimming took off 0 bases at V and 3 bases at J, with 9 bases between the two ends. For the CDR3, the DNA is TGTGCCAGCAGCTTGGAGCAGGGCGACTATGGCTACACCTTC. It yields the protein CASSLEQGDYGYTF.

CDR3 DNA: TGTGCCAGCTCACCGACTAGCGGGGGGCGTTCCTACAATGAGCAGTTCTTC. It is translated as CASSPTSGGRSYNEQFF. The chain recombines TRBV18 with TRBJ2-1, with 13 bases lining up with TRBD2. The V segment lost 3 bases and the J segment 1 base; nucleotides outside the gene matches: 3. The CDR3 sequence is 17 residues long. Germline assignment: CDR1 KGHSH and CDR2 LQKENI. Using reference TRBV18 and TRBJ2-1 for the parts outside the CDR3, the full variable domain is NAGVMQNPRHLVRRRGQEARLRCSPMKGHSHVYWYRQLPEEGLKFMVYLQKENIIDESGMPKERFSAEFPKEGPSILRIQQVVRGDSAAYFCASSPTSGGRSYNEQFFGPGTRLTVL.

This clone was recorded only once. V gene TRBV10-3 combines with J gene TRBJ1-1; 7 nucleotides align to TRBD1. Germline V CDR1 and CDR2: ENHRY, SYGVKD. V shed 6 bases and J 5 bases; nucleotides not matched to a gene: 9. This CDR3 region has 14 residues. The chain's CDR3 is CAIRMTGLETEAFF. The CDR3 nucleotides are TGTGCCATCAGGATGACAGGGTTGGAGACTGAAGCTTTCTTT.

The chain carries TRBV28 and TRBJ1-2; D gene uncertain. CDR3 length: 14 residues. The germline gives CDR1 MDHEN, CDR2 SYDVKM. With 6 bases removed from V and 4 bases from J, the gap between germline ends came to 15 bases. The CDR3 DNA is TGTGCCAGCAGCCAAACTCAAAACAGCTATGGCTACACCTTC. This codes for CASSQTQNSYGYTF.

The chain links TRBV2 to TRBJ2-3, with TRBD2 identical over 8 bases. V was pared by 2 bases and J by 2 bases, with 12 bases of the junction left unmatched. CDR3 size: 18 residues. CDR1 and CDR2 (germline): SNHLY, FYNNEI. CDR3 coding DNA: TGTGCCAGCAGTGAATCCACGTGGGGGACTAGGAACACAGATACGCAGTATTTT. It codes for CASSESTWGTRNTDTQYF. The full variable domain, completed using reference TRBV2 and TRBJ2-3, is EPEVTQTPSHQVTQMGQEVILRCVPISNHLYFYWYRQILGQKVEFLVSFYNNEISEKSEIFDDQFSVERPDGSNFTLKIRSTKLEDSAMYFCASSESTWGTRNTDTQYFGPGTRLTVL.

The CDR3 is CASSLDRTGGGYTF. The DNA of the CDR3 is TGTGCCAGCAGCTTAGACAGGACAGGGGGCGGCTACACCTTC. The chain links TRBV7-2 to TRBJ1-2; 11 bases are shared with TRBD1. This CDR3 spans 14 amino acids. V shed 1 base, J shed 8 bases, and the junction held 3 bases outside the gene matches. Germline V gene sequence: CDR1 SGHTA, CDR2 FQGNSA.

V gene TRBV28 combines with J gene TRBJ2-7; D ambiguous. V was cut by 0 bases and J by 2 bases, with 8 bases left in between. The CDR3 is 14 amino acids. Germline CDR1 is MDHEN and CDR2 is SYDVKM. The CDR3 sequence: CASSLWGSAYEQYF. For the CDR3, the DNA is TGTGCCAGCAGTTTATGGGGCTCTGCCTACGAGCAGTACTTC.

The chain combines TRBV5-6 with TRBJ2-7; TRBD1 might be the D (5 bases). V lost 4 bases and J lost 0, with 11 bases in between. This CDR3 is built from 14 residues. CDR1 SGHDT and CDR2 YYEEEE come from the germline V gene. The CDR3 loop reads CASSPGQLSYEQYF. CDR3 in DNA: TGTGCCAGCAGCCCTGGACAACTCTCCTACGAGCAGTACTTC.

The chain uses TRBV15 and TRBJ2-7; the match to TRBD1 covers 9 bases. The CDR3 is 17 residues long. The junction had 13 bases not matched to a gene; V was cut back by 5 bases and J by 2 bases. Germline V gives CDR1 LNHNV, CDR2 YYDKDF (reference sequence). CDR3: CATSERQGVGVPYEQYF. As DNA, the CDR3 is TGTGCCACCAGCGAAAGACAGGGGGTGGGGGTCCCCTACGAGCAGTACTTC.

V and J are TRBV28 and TRBJ1-1; 9 nucleotides match TRBD1. The CDR3 contains 14 residues. CDR1 and CDR2 from the germline V gene are MDHEN and SYDVKM. Unmatched junction bases numbered 3, after V lost 7 bases and J lost 0 bases. Written as DNA, the CDR3 is TGTGCCAGCATACGGACAGGGGTGAACACTGAAGCTTTCTTT. The encoded protein is CASIRTGVNTEAFF. The variable domain in full, completed from reference TRBV28 and TRBJ1-1, reads DVKVTQSSRYLVKRTGEKVFLECVQDMDHENMFWYRQDPGLGLRLIYFSYDVKMKEKGDIPEGYSVSREKKERFSLILESASTNQTSMYLCASIRTGVNTEAFFGQGTRLTVV.

In its sample, this clone was seen once. The J gene is TRBJ1-1, the V gene TRBV18; D possibly corresponds to TRBD1 (5 bases). Germline lookup yields CDR1 KGHSH and CDR2 LQKENI. The CDR3 length is 16 residues. Trimming left V 1 base short and J 4 bases short, with 16 bases between. DNA for the CDR3: TGTGCCAGCTCACCACTTGGCGGGGCGCAGGGCACTGAAGCTTTCTTT. Protein sequence: CASSPLGGAQGTEAFF.

The count of this clone is one. The chain combines TRBV15 with TRBJ1-4; D remains ambiguous. V lost 4 bases and J lost 0, with 21 bases in between. The germline V gene has CDR1 LNHNV and CDR2 YYDKDF (reference sequence). CDR3 length: 19 amino acids. The CDR3 region has the DNA TGTGCCACCAGCACCGCTTGGGCAGCCCTACCTGCAACTAATGAAAAACTGTTTTTT. It encodes CATSTAWAALPATNEKLFF.

Regarding this clone: Additional DNA sequences in this sample encode the identical CDR3. The chain employs TRBV5-1 and TRBJ1-3; D call uncertain. The V and J ends lost 0 bases and 0 bases respectively, with 4 bases between them. Germline CDR1 SGHRS, CDR2 YFSETQ. The CDR3 is 14 amino acids. The DNA of the CDR3 is TGCGCCAGCAGCTTGGGGAGCTCTGGAAACACCATATATTTT. Translating it yields CASSLGSSGNTIYF.

V and J are TRBV5-6 and TRBJ1-4, with a tentative D call TRBD1 (5 bases). Germline CDR1 is SGHDT and CDR2 is YYEEEE. The CDR3 is made up of 13 amino acids. V lost 1 base, J lost 11 bases, and 12 bases lay in between. The DNA for the CDR3 is TGTGCCAGCAGCTTGAGCACGGGACTGAAACTGTTTTTT. Translating it yields CASSLSTGLKLFF.

The rearrangement links TRBV25-1 to TRBJ2-5; 9 bases fit TRBD2. Trimming took 5 bases from V and 0 from J; bases not matched to a gene: 7. Germline values: CDR1 MGHDK, CDR2 SYGVNS. The length of the CDR3 is 16 residues. As DNA, the CDR3 is TGTGCCAGCAGTATACTAGCGGGCGTGTACCAAGAGACCCAGTACTTC. Protein: CASSILAGVYQETQYF.

V usage is TRBV2 and J usage is TRBJ2-1; D call uncertain. This CDR3 has 16 amino acids. Trimming shortened V by 7 bases and J by 0 bases, and 16 bases separated the two germline ends. Germline CDR1 and CDR2: SNHLY and FYNNEI. CDR3 amino acids: CASNPPAESSYNEQFF. The CDR3 DNA reads as TGTGCCAGCAACCCTCCGGCGGAGAGCTCCTACAATGAGCAGTTCTTC.

V usage is TRBV7-3 and J usage is TRBJ2-2; 9 nucleotides align to TRBD2. Germline loops: CDR1 SGHTA, CDR2 FQGTGA. The J segment lost 13 bases and the V segment lost 8 bases, leaving 17 bases of the junction unmatched. There are 15 residues in the CDR3. The CDR3 region has the DNA TGTGCCAGCGCAATGCAGGCTAGCGGGATTGGTGCGCTGTTTTTT. This sequence encodes CASAMQASGIGALFF. Full variable domain (missing parts from reference TRBV7-3 and TRBJ2-2): GAGVSQTPSNKVTEKGKYVELRCDPISGHTALYWYRQSLGQGPEFLIYFQGTGAADDSGLPNDRFFAVRPEGSVSTLKIQRTERGDSAVYLCASAMQASGIGALFFGEGSRLTVL.

The CDR3 coding sequence is TGCGCCAGCAGCTTGGTTTCCCGAGGAGTCTACGAGCAGTACTTC. Protein: CASSLVSRGVYEQYF. The chain links TRBV5-1 to TRBJ2-7; the D is unclear. The germline gives CDR1 SGHRS, CDR2 YFSETQ. The V gene lost 0 bases and the J gene lost 3 bases, with 13 bases spanning the gap. CDR3 size: 15 residues.

This rearrangement joins TRBV7-8 to TRBJ2-7, with 13 bases matching TRBD2. Germline trimming cut 5 bases from V and 2 bases from J; bases unmatched to any gene: 9. Germline V CDR1 and CDR2: SGHVS, FQNEAQ. The CDR3 totals 17 residues. The DNA of the CDR3 is TGTGCCAGCAGCCGTACTAGCGGGGGGGCCAGCGCCTACGAGCAGTACTTC. This encodes CASSRTSGGASAYEQYF.

This chain links TRBV5-5 with TRBJ1-2, with D hard to call. This CDR3 is built from 14 residues. V shed 2 bases and J shed 2 bases, with 10 bases lying between them. Germline V lookup: CDR1 SGHKS, CDR2 YYEKEE (reference sequence). The CDR3 region has the DNA TGTGCCAGCAGCTTATTCGGCAGGAACTATGGCTACACCTTC. Residues: CASSLFGRNYGYTF.

The rearrangement uses TRBV2 and TRBJ2-7, with 14 bases aligning to TRBD2. The CDR3 consists of 14 residues. Germline V gives CDR1 SNHLY, CDR2 FYNNEI. The ends lost 4 bases at V and 7 bases at J; junction bases unmatched: 3. CDR3 in DNA: TGTGCCAGCAGTGCGACTAGCGGGGGGGTGGAGCAGTACTTC. It specifies CASSATSGGVEQYF.

The rearrangement links TRBV10-3 to TRBJ2-3; 11 nucleotides match TRBD2. Germline CDR1 is ENHRY and CDR2 is SYGVKD. V lost 3 bases, J lost 7 bases, and 9 bases stayed unmatched. This CDR3 is 16 amino acids long. The CDR3 protein is CAISDQMTSGDYTQYF. CDR3 DNA sequence: TGTGCCATCAGTGATCAGATGACTAGCGGGGATTATACGCAGTATTTT.

The V gene is TRBV28, the J gene TRBJ2-2; 8 bases fit TRBD2. J lost 7 bases, V lost 6 bases, and 7 bases had no gene match. The CDR3 extends over 14 amino acids. Germline-derived CDR1 and CDR2 are MDHEN and SYDVKM. DNA for the CDR3: TGTGCCAGCAGCGCCCGGGAGGGGGGCGGGGAGCTGTTTTTT. Protein sequence: CASSAREGGGELFF.

The V gene is TRBV28, the J gene TRBJ1-1; unclear D gene. CDR1 and CDR2 from the germline V gene are MDHEN and SYDVKM. Trimming shortened V by 2 bases and J by 8 bases, and 12 bases separated the two germline ends. The CDR3 has 13 amino acids. CDR3 sequence reads: CASSLTYGREAFF. CDR3 in DNA: TGTGCCAGCAGTTTAACTTATGGTCGGGAAGCTTTCTTT.

This clone was picked up a small number of times. The chain couples TRBV4-1 to TRBJ2-1; D perhaps matches TRBD1 (6 bases). The CDR3 is made up of 16 amino acids. The V gene lost 1 base and the J gene lost 10 bases, with 20 bases spanning the gap. The germline V gene has CDR1 MGHRA and CDR2 YSYEKL. The CDR3 sequence is CASSQVPGAGDYEQFF. CDR3 DNA sequence: TGCGCCAGCAGCCAAGTGCCCGGGGCAGGGGATTACGAGCAGTTCTTC.